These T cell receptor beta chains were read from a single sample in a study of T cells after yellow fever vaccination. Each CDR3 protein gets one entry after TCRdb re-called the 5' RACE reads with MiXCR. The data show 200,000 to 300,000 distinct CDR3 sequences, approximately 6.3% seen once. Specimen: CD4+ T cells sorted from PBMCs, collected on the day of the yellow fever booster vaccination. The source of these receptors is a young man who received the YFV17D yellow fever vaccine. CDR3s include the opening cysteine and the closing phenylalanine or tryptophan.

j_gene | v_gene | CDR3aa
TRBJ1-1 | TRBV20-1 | CSASFGGLTEAFF
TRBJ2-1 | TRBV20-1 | CSALDSGSYNEQFF
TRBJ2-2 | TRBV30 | CAWRAFGQAYTGELFF
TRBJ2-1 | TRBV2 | CASREDRTESFF
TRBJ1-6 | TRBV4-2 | CASSQDGGRDSPLHF
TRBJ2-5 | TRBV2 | CASSEKLAVRETQYF
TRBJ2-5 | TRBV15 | CATSFRQVQETQYF
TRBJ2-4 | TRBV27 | CASSFYPSGAQDIQYF
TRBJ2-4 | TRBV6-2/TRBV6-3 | CASSFWGLRMDF
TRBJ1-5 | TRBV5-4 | CASSSGLEQGRVSGNQPQHF
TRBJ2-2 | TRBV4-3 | CASSLAKSGTGTNTGELFF
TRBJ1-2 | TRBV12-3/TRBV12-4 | CASSSRDDYGYTF
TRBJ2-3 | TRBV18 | CASSPTGAADTQYF
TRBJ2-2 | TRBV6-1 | CASKAGGSTGELFF
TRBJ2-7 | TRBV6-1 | CASRGGTGAFEQYF
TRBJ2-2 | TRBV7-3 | CASNNDGANTGELFF
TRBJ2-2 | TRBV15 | CATSRQFTGELFF
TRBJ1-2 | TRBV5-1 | CASSFGQRREGYGYTF
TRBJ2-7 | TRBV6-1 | CASRRGQAPAEQYF
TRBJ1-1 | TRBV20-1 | CSAKTWTGEGAFF
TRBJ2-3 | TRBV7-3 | CASSPIAGVVDTQYF
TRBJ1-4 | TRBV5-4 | CASSLAIGTGLGKLFF
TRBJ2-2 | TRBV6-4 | CASSDRPNTGELFF
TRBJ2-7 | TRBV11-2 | CASSSLGTSYEQYF
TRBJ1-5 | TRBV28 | CASSFNSNQPQHF
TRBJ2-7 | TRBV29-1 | CSVDIPGDEQYF
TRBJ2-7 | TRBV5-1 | CASSSLPGQGSGYEQYF
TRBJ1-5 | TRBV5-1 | CASSLGHSENQPQHF
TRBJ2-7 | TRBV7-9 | CASSHGMGLAGVEQYF
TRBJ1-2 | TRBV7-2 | CASSSRDGTNYGYTF
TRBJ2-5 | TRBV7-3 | CASSLTRTAGETQYF
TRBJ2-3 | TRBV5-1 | CASSLVSGRSTDTQYF
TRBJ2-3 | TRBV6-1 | CASTKSSGTVDTQYF
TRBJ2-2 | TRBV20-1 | CCARGGLAGPTGELFF
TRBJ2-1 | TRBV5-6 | CASSQTFNEQFF
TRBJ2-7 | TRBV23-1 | CASTSYEQYF
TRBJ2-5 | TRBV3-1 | CASSQGDWYETQYF
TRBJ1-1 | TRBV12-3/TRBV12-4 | CASSLALGYATEAFF
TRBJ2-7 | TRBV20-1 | CSASKAGGVYEQYF
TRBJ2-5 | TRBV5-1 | CASSWGSRTETQYF
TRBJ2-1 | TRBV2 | CASSEQGLVSEQFF
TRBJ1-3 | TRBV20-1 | CSARIPGRGGYSGNTIYF
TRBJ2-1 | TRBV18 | CASSPPGLAGGSSYNEQFF
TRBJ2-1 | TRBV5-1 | CASSTGLAGGRNEQFF
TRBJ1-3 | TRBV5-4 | CASSLAGNTIYF
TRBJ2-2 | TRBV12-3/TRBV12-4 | CASSFGRAGTGELFF
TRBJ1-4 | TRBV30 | CAWTLGQGSNEKLFF
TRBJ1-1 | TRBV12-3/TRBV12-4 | CASSLDGRQKAFF
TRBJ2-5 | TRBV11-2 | CASSLVGIASGSAETQYF
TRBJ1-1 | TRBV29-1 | CSIGQLMNTEAFF
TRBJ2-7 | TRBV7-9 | CASSLRGHEQYF
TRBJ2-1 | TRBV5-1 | CASSLASGSGSYNEQFF
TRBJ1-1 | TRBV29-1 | CSARLRTDTEAFF
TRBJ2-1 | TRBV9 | CASTPGGLQYNEQFF
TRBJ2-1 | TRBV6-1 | CASSAIWSSYNEQFF